The 26 T cell receptor beta chains listed next were all sequenced from one sample in a study of lung T cells in sarcoidosis with Löfgren's syndrome. TCRdb reprocessed the reads with MiXCR, giving one entry per CDR3 protein. The sample lists some 20,000 distinct CDR3 sequences, roughly a fifth occurring once. Sequencing used CD4+ T cells from PBMCs. These receptors came from a human donor with sarcoidosis (Löfgren's syndrome or another form), or a control subject (not recorded which).

The chain couples TRBV7-9 to TRBJ2-1; 8 bases align to TRBD2. This CDR3 contains 15 residues. Germline assignment: CDR1 SEHNR and CDR2 FQNEAQ (reference sequence). V trimming: 3 bases; J trimming: 8 bases; junction bases outside the gene matches: 9. CDR3 residues: CASSLLLAGKDEQFF. CDR3 coding DNA: TGTGCCAGCAGCTTGCTGTTAGCGGGGAAGGATGAGCAGTTCTTC.

This clonotype appeared many times. V gene TRBV18 combines with J gene TRBJ1-2; D may be TRBD1 (6 bases). The CDR3 has 12 amino acids. CDR1 and CDR2 (germline): KGHSH, LQKENI. Trimming cost V 2 bases and J 8 bases, with 9 bases left between them. This chain's CDR3 is CASSPGGDGYTF. The DNA of the CDR3 is TGTGCCAGCTCACCAGGGGGCGACGGCTACACCTTC.

Of note for this clonotype: A single base separates this from a much larger clone, so it may be a read error. The chain uses TRBV5-4 and TRBJ2-3; D not certain. The CDR3 is made up of 12 amino acids. Germline V gene sequence: CDR1 SGHNT, CDR2 YYREEE (reference sequence). CDR3 DNA: TGTGCCGGCAGCCTAAGAGCAGATACGCAGTATTTT. Translation: CAGSLRADTQYF.

This clonotype was detected only once. A much larger clone differs by one base, so this may be a read error. J is TRBJ2-1 and V is TRBV7-8, with 9 positions matching TRBD1. In germline, CDR1 is SGHVS, CDR2 FQNEAQ. V gave up 5 bases and J gave up 6 bases; unmatched junction bases: 2. The CDR3 is made up of 13 amino acids. This CDR3 is CASSPTGGNEQFF. The CDR3 region has the DNA TGTGCCAGCAGCCCGACAGGGGGCAATGAGCAGTTCTTC.

This clonotype was seen ten or more times. This rearrangement joins TRBV18 to TRBJ2-7, with D unresolved. The length of the CDR3 is 14 residues. Germline assignment: CDR1 KGHSH and CDR2 LQKENI. The V end lost 1 base, the J end lost 3 bases, and 10 bases lay between the germline ends. For the CDR3, the DNA is TGTGCCAGCTCACCACGGACGGATCTCTACGAGCAGTACTTC. This codes for CASSPRTDLYEQYF.

The sample holds many counts of this clonotype. The CDR3 bases are TGCAGCGTTGGAAGATCCGCTGAAGCTTTCTTT. It encodes CSVGRSAEAFF. The V call is TRBV29-1, the J call TRBJ1-1; D is undetermined. Per the germline V gene, CDR1 is SQVTM and CDR2 is ANQGSEA. Trimming removed 4 bases from V and 6 bases from J, with 9 bases in between. CDR3 length: 11 residues. Supplemented by reference TRBV29-1 and TRBJ1-1, the full variable domain reads SAVISQKPSRDICQRGTSLTIQCQVDSQVTMMFWYRQQPGQSLTLIATANQGSEATYESGFVIDKFPISRPNLTFSTLTVSNMSPEDSSIYLCSVGRSAEAFFGQGTRLTVV.

This clonotype was recorded only once. A read error may explain this, as a much larger clone is one base away. V gene TRBV7-2 combines with J gene TRBJ1-4; D might be TRBD1 (5 bases). Germline V CDR1 and CDR2: SGHTA, FQGNSA. The CDR3 is 15 residues long. CDR3 in amino acids: CASSFFSRGRERLFF. The CDR3 DNA follows: TGTGCCAGCAGCTTTTTTTCGAGGGGAAGGGAAAGACTGTTTTTT.

This clonotype was seen ten or more times. V is TRBV7-8 and J is TRBJ2-1; 12 nucleotides match TRBD2. V was pared by 4 bases and J by 8 bases, with 18 bases of the junction left unmatched. This CDR3 comprises 19 residues. CDR1 and CDR2 (germline): SGHVS, FQNEAQ. The chain's CDR3 is CASSSTGLAGGPLFDEQFF. CDR3 nucleotides: TGTGCCAGCAGCTCAACGGGGCTAGCGGGAGGGCCTTTATTTGATGAGCAGTTCTTC.

A word on this clonotype: The germline gene is not matched at one end of the junction; a read error may be the cause. V usage is TRBV28 and J usage is TRBJ1-1; D unresolved. CDR3 length: 11 amino acids. CDR1 is MDHEN, CDR2 SYDVKM, per germline. CDR3 sequence reads: CATLRWAEAFF. CDR3 DNA: TGTGCCACCCTCCGATGGGCTGAAGCCTTCTTT. The full variable domain, in which reference TRBV28 and TRBJ1-1 provide the parts outside the CDR3, is DVKVTQSSRYLVKRTGEKVFLECVQDMDHENMFWYRQDPGLGLRLIYFSYDVKMKEKGDIPEGYSVSREKKERFSLILESASTNQTSMYLCATLRWAEAFFGQGTRLTVV.

This clonotype was detected many times. The chain carries TRBV5-4 and TRBJ2-5; 7 nucleotides match TRBD2. The germline gives CDR1 SGHNT, CDR2 YYREEE (reference sequence). Trimming cost V 3 bases and J 4 bases; bases outside gene matches: 9. CDR3 length: 15 residues. The CDR3: CASSSPQGGSETQYF. As DNA, the CDR3 is TGTGCCAGCAGCTCACCCCAGGGAGGGTCAGAGACCCAGTACTTC.

This clonotype was observed many times. The chain joins TRBV24-1 to TRBJ2-1; TRBD2 matches at 7 bases. Unmatched junction bases numbered 8, after V lost 1 base and J lost 9 bases. This CDR3 contains 15 residues. From germline, CDR1 is KGHDR and CDR2 SFDVKD. Here the CDR3 reads CATSDLSGNIGEQFF. DNA of the CDR3: TGTGCCACCAGTGATTTAAGCGGGAATATCGGTGAGCAGTTCTTC.

This clonotype was counted many times. The chain carries TRBV4-2 and TRBJ2-6; D unclear. This CDR3 region has 17 residues. Germline loops: CDR1 LGHNA, CDR2 YNFKEQ. Trimming stripped 4 bases from V and 4 bases from J, with 17 bases between. This CDR3 is CASSPGPSSLGANVLTF. CDR3 coding DNA: TGTGCCAGCAGCCCCGGGCCATCGTCTCTGGGGGCCAACGTCCTGACTTTC.

This clonotype showed up many times. The chain has TRBV29-1 and TRBJ2-7, with D perhaps matching TRBD2 (5 bases). The V end was cut by 0 bases, the J end by 3 bases, with 12 bases between. Germline loops: CDR1 SQVTM, CDR2 ANQGSEA. The CDR3 covers 14 residues. The DNA for the CDR3 is TGCAGCGTTGAAGATCCCAGGAGGAGCTACGAGCAGTACTTC. This sequence encodes CSVEDPRRSYEQYF.

This sequence joins TRBV6-2 or TRBV6-3 and TRBJ1-1; no firm D call. CDR1 is MNHEY, CDR2 SVGEGT, per germline. Trimming cost V 6 bases and J 1 base, with 12 bases left between them. CDR3 size: 14 residues. The CDR3 loop is CASSPRPWNTEAFF. The CDR3 region has the DNA TGTGCCAGCAGCCCGAGACCATGGAACACTGAAGCTTTCTTT.

For this clonotype: An end of the junction differs from the germline gene, which may be a read error. J is TRBJ2-7 and V is TRBV29-1, with 8 nucleotides matching TRBD2. Germline CDR1 SQVTM, CDR2 ANQGSEA. The CDR3 totals 14 residues. CDR3 protein: CSAEENREGYEQYF. The CDR3 DNA follows: TGCAGCGCTGAAGAAAACCGGGAGGGGTACGAGCAGTACTTC.

About this clonotype itself: One end of the junction does not line up with germline, which may come from a read error. The genes are TRBV20-1 and TRBJ2-3; no clear D. The CDR3 is 12 amino acids. Germline CDR1 reads DFQATT; CDR2 reads SNEGSKA (reference sequence). The CDR3 region has the DNA TGCAGTGCTAGGGGGTTTCCAGATATGCAGTATTTT. Amino acid sequence: CSARGFPDMQYF.

This clonotype was found many times. J is TRBJ2-7 and V is TRBV28; D is possibly TRBD1 (5 bases). The CDR3 contains 15 residues. Between the trimmed V and J ends, which lost 4 bases and 4 bases, there was a span of 17 bases. The germline CDR1 and CDR2 sequences are MDHEN and SYDVKM. The CDR3 region is CASSSPTQGKYEQYF. The CDR3 region has the DNA TGTGCCAGCAGTTCCCCGACTCAGGGTAAATACGAGCAGTACTTC.

Many counts were recorded for this clonotype. The V gene is TRBV28, the J gene TRBJ1-5, with TRBD1 as a possible D gene (5 bases). V dropped 3 bases and J dropped 4 bases, with 10 bases sitting between them. The CDR3 extends over 14 amino acids. Germline values: CDR1 MDHEN, CDR2 SYDVKM. The CDR3 sequence is CASSFGGVNQPQHF. The DNA for the CDR3 is TGTGCCAGCAGTTTCGGAGGGGTGAATCAGCCCCAGCATTTT.

Comments on this clonotype: One junction end disagrees with the germline gene, perhaps due to a read error. The chain recombines TRBV9 with TRBJ2-1; 12 bases map to TRBD2. Germline values: CDR1 SGDLS, CDR2 YYNGEE. This CDR3 comprises 16 residues. The DNA for the CDR3 is TGTGCCGGCAGCCCCGCCCTAGCGGGGGGGCACAATGAGCAGTTCTTC. It codes for CAGSPALAGGHNEQFF.

Concerning this clonotype: A read error is possible here, since a much larger clone lies one base away. V usage is TRBV18 and J usage is TRBJ1-1, with D unresolved. V was pared by 3 bases and J by 0 bases, with 17 bases between. Germline assignment: CDR1 KGHSH and CDR2 LQKENI. There are 17 residues in the CDR3. In nucleotides, the CDR3 is TGTGCCAGCTCACCGGCAGGAGCGGGTATCCTGAACACTGAAGCTTTCTTT. This encodes CASSPAGAGILNTEAFF.

On this clonotype itself: A much larger clone lies one base from this, so it may be a read error. The rearrangement joins TRBV19 to TRBJ2-1; D unclear. CDR1 LNHDA and CDR2 SQIVND come from the germline V gene (reference sequence). This CDR3 has 13 residues. CDR3 amino acids: CVSTRGSYNEQFF. The CDR3, as DNA: TGTGTCAGTACCCGCGGCTCCTACAATGAGCAGTTCTTC.

This clonotype showed up many times. This chain uses TRBV10-2 with TRBJ2-1, with 8 bases that match TRBD2. V lost 3 bases and J lost 6; bases outside the gene matches: 10. This CDR3 comprises 16 residues. The germline V gene has CDR1 WSHSY and CDR2 SAAADI. This chain's CDR3 is CASSEPPGRATNEQFF. In nucleotides, the CDR3 is TGCGCCAGCAGTGAACCCCCCGGGAGGGCCACCAATGAGCAGTTCTTC.

This clonotype was seen ten or more times. The CDR3 loop is CASSLYQDRGRNTF. The CDR3 DNA reads TGTGCCAGCAGTTTATACCAGGACAGGGGGCGCAACACCTTC. The chain is built from TRBV28 and TRBJ1-2, with 11 bases matching TRBD1. Per germline, CDR1 MDHEN and CDR2 SYDVKM. The CDR3 totals 14 residues. V lost 1 base and J lost 12; bases outside the gene matches: 7.

Comment on this clonotype: It may be a read error: a sequence one base away is much more abundant. The chain employs TRBV5-8 and TRBJ2-3, with D perhaps matching TRBD1 (5 bases). V was pared by 0 bases and J by 9 bases, with 8 bases between. Looked up from germline, CDR1 is SGHTS and CDR2 is YDEGEE. This CDR3 comprises 12 residues. The CDR3 DNA is TGTGCCAGCAGCTTGGAGGGGCTGACGCAGTATTTT. It translates to CASSLEGLTQYF.

Of note for this clonotype: A junction boundary mismatches the germline segment, possibly from a read error. The V gene is TRBV5-6, the J gene TRBJ1-4; possible D gene TRBD1, 6 bases. Germline V gene data show CDR1 as SGHDT and CDR2 as YYEEEE. The CDR3 covers 15 residues. In DNA, the CDR3 is TGTGCCAGCAGGTCATCGAGGGGGGTTGGTGAAAAACTGCTTTTT. Amino acids: CASRSSRGVGEKLLF.

As regards this clonotype: A junction end diverges from the germline sequence, so it may reflect a read error. V and J are TRBV6-2 or TRBV6-3 and TRBJ1-1, with D possibly matching TRBD1 (5 bases). CDR1 and CDR2 (germline): MNHEY, SVGEGT. The CDR3 totals 14 residues. CDR3 protein: CASSATDVNTEASF. The CDR3, as DNA: TGTGCCAGCAGTGCGACAGACGTGAACACTGAAGCTTCCTTT.